This T cell receptor beta chain was obtained from a study of T cells in Graves' hyperthyroidism and ophthalmopathy (dated by TCRdb to the late 2010s). About the full investigation: Peripheral blood was collected at initial diagnosis, before any treatment. In addition, the study compared T-cell repertoires in thyroid tissue and in blood from several Graves' hyperthyroidism patients. Following sampling, methimazole starting at 30 mg daily was given to hyperthyroidism patients, and high-dose intravenous methylprednisolone was given to ophthalmopathy patients. The paper reports TCR Vbeta CDR3 sequencing of roughly 140 peripheral blood samples: around 45 ophthalmopathy, some 80 hyperthyroidism and some 17 progressor patients. For training and testing, the 95 to 100 patients in the discovery cohort were randomly divided in a 7:3 ratio. To identify TCR V-J signatures that set the groups apart, the researchers used a discovery cohort of more than 95 patients, made up of approximately 43 with Graves' ophthalmopathy and about 59 with stable Graves' hyperthyroidism. An independent validation cohort of about 19 hyperthyroidism patients and 17 patients who later progressed to ophthalmopathy tested prospective prediction of ophthalmopathy. The study at large found these results: No statistical method was used to fix the sample size in advance, and group allocation was not hidden from the investigators. Most expanded thyroid clonotypes (frequency above 0.001) were also detected in blood, a finding suggesting that blood repertoires may reflect thyroid immune responses. A 13 V-J signature model separated ophthalmopathy from stable hyperthyroidism, with about 88% sensitivity and 81.08% specificity in cross-validation and 80%/75% in testing. In validation, the model predicted progression to ophthalmopathy with 65% to 71% sensitivity and around 72% specificity, a median of about 6 months before onset.

Hyperthyroidism patients were newly diagnosed, had a disease duration of under 2 months, and were aged 18 to 65 years. The study excluded patients with uncontrolled infections, other autoimmune diseases, pregnancy or lactation. Clinical symptoms, serum thyroxine and TRAb, thyroid ultrasound, and orbital computed tomography formed the basis for the diagnoses. Blood from progressor patients was collected at the time of first diagnosis with hyperthyroidism, before any ophthalmopathy symptoms had appeared. Ficoll-Paque density gradient centrifugation was used to isolate PBMCs from 10 ml of fresh peripheral blood. Patients classed as progressors first received a Graves' hyperthyroidism diagnosis and then went on to develop ophthalmopathy during follow-up. Total RNA was extracted using Trizol reagent, and RNA quality was assessed on an Agilent 2100 Bioanalyzer. The CDR3 covers 14 residues, taking in both the cysteine and the phenylalanine. Only the CDR3 DNA stays, 42 bases, in frame from base 1. V is shortened by 7 bases, J by 9 bases, and the region joining them spans 22 bases.

This clonotype was counted ten times or more. Its antigen remains undetermined. It has no much larger one-base neighbor in the sample; base qualities were not kept. The TCR beta CDR3 regions were amplified from the RNA transcripts. A first-round RT-PCR of the TCR CDR3 used the HTBI primer set with the Qiagen OneStep RT-PCR kit. The libraries were constructed in a second round of multiplex PCR and then size-selected and purified. Sequencing of the libraries was done on an Illumina HiSeq2000 using paired-end 100 bp reads. The paper's data handling went like this. SOAPnuke was used to process the raw data, removing reads that contained adapters or uncalled bases, had a mean Phred below 15, or lacked an exact match to the constant primer or identifier. High-quality paired reads were merged with COPE v1.2.5, and unique nucleotide sequences were defined as clonotypes. MiTCR v1.1 was used to align clonotypes to the IMGT TRBV, TRBD and TRBJ reference segments. Only V-J combinations with frequency above 0.0001, covering roughly 99% of repertoires, were analysed. A TCS score was defined as the ratio of F50 (clonal expansion) to E x V (chaos), with BLOSUM62-based TCRdist applied between CDR3 peptides within each V-J. Welch's t-statistics and random forest reduced around 510 V-J features to around 14, which were used in a naive Bayes classifier (R e1071). TCRdb's own reprocessing of the public reads used fastp at Q25 and MiXCR and kept productive beta chains. Rows are combined by CDR3 protein, so each entry shows the most common genes and DNA. None of the V and J calls come from the authors' own analysis; TCRdb made them. Across this sample there are about 400,000 distinct CDR3 sequences, with around 16% seen only once. The ten largest account for approximately 30% of the sample.

Recombination linked TRBV12-3 or TRBV12-4 to TRBJ2-7; the D gene is perhaps TRBD1, on 6 matching bases. The source material was blood. The TCR originated in a woman under 30 with Graves' hyperthyroidism that later progressed to Graves' ophthalmopathy. At the DNA level, the sequence is TGTGCCAGCACCTACAGGGATCCGCCACGGGGGCAGTACTTC. Its coded protein is CASTYRDPPRGQYF.